This T cell receptor (beta chain) is drawn from a study of Ad26.COV2.S vaccination and SARS-CoV-2 variants. At the level of the study: By the intramuscular route, Ad26.COV2.S was given once, or twice 56 days apart.

Study conclusions and caveats: Estimates derived from TCR breadth and depth analyses may have underestimated total T cell responses.

The sample holds one count of this clone. Antigen specificity is unknown. Germline assignment: CDR1 SEHNR and CDR2 FQNEAQ (reference sequence). Unmatched junction bases numbered 4, after V lost 5 bases and J lost 7 bases. The CDR3 spans 13 residues. Treatment reported: roughly 19 received Ad26.COV2.S at low or high dose, single or two shots; roughly 5 received placebo; per-sample allocation not given. The samples were gathered on day 63 after the first injection of vaccine or placebo. Using immunoSEQ multiplex PCR, the repertoire was profiled, and TCRdb retains in-frame clones only, with some absent. The sample consists of a few hundred thousand clones, 87% of them appearing once.

This material consisted of peripheral blood, taken in a trial of Ad26.COV2.S vaccine versus placebo. This TCR was sampled from a person aged 18-60 years who received the Ad26.COV2.S COVID-19 vaccine or a placebo. The rearrangement links TRBV7-9 to TRBJ2-1, with 8 nucleotides matching TRBD2. The CDR3 DNA reads TGTGCCAGCAGCACGGGACTAGTAAATGAGCAGTTCTTC. Amino acid sequence: CASSTGLVNEQFF. Looking up the rest from reference TRBV7-9 and TRBJ2-1 gives the full variable domain: DTGVSQNPRHKITKRGQNVTFRCDPISEHNRLYWYRQTLGQGPEFLTYFQNEAQLEKSRLLSDRFSAERPKGSFSTLEIQRTEQGDSAMYLCASSTGLVNEQFFGPGTRLTVL.